The 30 T cell receptor beta chains listed next were all sequenced from one sample in a study of blood T cell repertoires in COVID-19. The protocol was immunoSEQ multiplex PCR, while the TCRdb copy is restricted to in-frame clones and leaves out a portion. The sample carries approximately 200,000 clones, approximately 80% recorded once. Sequencing was performed on peripheral blood. The receptors originated from a woman between 50 and 59 years old with acute or convalescent COVID-19.

The chain couples TRBV5-5 to TRBJ2-7, with 7 positions matching TRBD2. Germline assignment: CDR1 SGHKS and CDR2 YYEKEE (reference sequence). Unmatched junction bases numbered 11, after V lost 2 bases and J lost 6 bases. This CDR3 has 15 residues. The CDR3 DNA reads as TGTGCCAGCAGCTTCACTAGCGCCCCACCGTTCGAGCAGTACTTC. Translated: CASSFTSAPPFEQYF.

The CDR3 reads CATSDLGTGSETQYF. In nucleotides, the CDR3 is TGTGCCACCAGTGATTTAGGGACAGGGTCAGAGACCCAGTACTTC. This chain connects TRBV24-1 to TRBJ2-5; 9 nucleotides match TRBD1. The germline gives CDR1 KGHDR, CDR2 SFDVKD. The CDR3 is made up of 15 amino acids. Trimming took 1 base from V and 4 from J; bases not matched to a gene: 3.

This clone has more than one count but fewer than ten. The rearrangement links TRBV9 to TRBJ2-1, with TRBD2 as a possible D gene (5 bases). Trimming cost V 4 bases and J 2 bases, with 19 bases left between them. The germline gives CDR1 SGDLS, CDR2 YYNGEE. The CDR3 spans 17 residues. As DNA, the CDR3 is TGTGCCAGCAGCCTTCAGGAAGGGCGGGCTACCTACAATGAGCAGTTCTTC. This sequence encodes CASSLQEGRATYNEQFF.

The rearrangement links TRBV19 to TRBJ1-2, with TRBD1 identical over 7 bases. Trimming cost V 7 bases and J 7 bases; bases outside gene matches: 15. Germline CDR1 is LNHDA and CDR2 is SQIVND (reference sequence). CDR3 size: 15 residues. The CDR3 nucleotides read TGTGCCAGTAACCGGGTACAGGGGAAAGACTTTGGCTACACCTTC. This translates into CASNRVQGKDFGYTF.

This clone was seen only once. The chain uses TRBV6-5 and TRBJ2-1; a weak D match, TRBD2 (6 bases). The V end was cut by 2 bases, the J end by 6 bases, with 14 bases between. Germline V lookup: CDR1 MNHEY, CDR2 SVGAGI. This CDR3 is built from 15 residues. CDR3 amino acids: CASSYRGREVNEQFF. In DNA, the CDR3 is TGTGCCAGCAGTTACAGGGGCAGGGAGGTCAATGAGCAGTTCTTC.

This clone was counted a few times. CDR3 protein: CASSLPGLAGGGTGELFF. The CDR3 region has the DNA TGTGCCAGCAGCTTACCGGGACTAGCGGGAGGAGGCACCGGGGAGCTGTTTTTT. The V call is TRBV5-6, the J call TRBJ2-2; 15 bases agree with TRBD2. V gave up 2 bases and J gave up 4 bases; unmatched junction bases: 6. Germline V gene sequence: CDR1 SGHDT, CDR2 YYEEEE. This CDR3 contains 18 residues.

This clone was observed a single time. The chain uses TRBV10-3 and TRBJ1-5, with 9 bases lining up with TRBD1. Germline V gene lookup returns CDR1 ENHRY and CDR2 SYGVKD. Trimming cost V 7 bases and J 6 bases; bases outside gene matches: 4. The CDR3 has 13 residues. CDR3 region: CAIKQGQGQPQHF. CDR3 bases: TGTGCCATCAAGCAGGGACAGGGTCAGCCCCAGCATTTT.

This clone was counted a few times. The rearrangement joins TRBV28 to TRBJ1-1, with D possibly being TRBD1 (6 bases). The CDR3 length is 12 residues. V lost 5 bases and J lost 6, with 10 bases in between. Germline CDR1 is MDHEN and CDR2 is SYDVKM. In DNA, the CDR3 is TGTGCCAGCAGTCCACGGACAGCTGAAGCTTTCTTT. Encoded protein: CASSPRTAEAFF.

The chain carries TRBV24-1 and TRBJ1-2; 8 nucleotides line up with TRBD1. With 4 bases clipped from V and 5 bases from J, the junction kept 5 bases outside the gene matches. Germline V lookup: CDR1 KGHDR, CDR2 SFDVKD. The CDR3 is 14 residues long. CDR3 residues: CATSDHGTGYGYTF. The DNA for the CDR3 is TGTGCCACCAGTGACCACGGGACAGGTTATGGCTACACCTTC.

The chain links TRBV18 to TRBJ1-5; 9 bases map to TRBD1. Trimming removed 2 bases from V and 4 bases from J; junction bases left unmatched: 9. This CDR3 contains 17 residues. Germline V gene data show CDR1 as KGHSH and CDR2 as LQKENI. Here the CDR3 reads CASSPIGTGGANQPQHF. For the CDR3, the DNA is TGTGCCAGCTCACCAATCGGAACAGGGGGCGCGAATCAGCCCCAGCATTTT.

This clone occurred a few times. The CDR3 sequence is CAWSEKIQGWGEEKLFF. CDR3 nucleotide sequence: TGTGCCTGGAGCGAGAAAATACAGGGATGGGGCGAAGAAAAACTGTTTTTT. The V gene is TRBV30, the J gene TRBJ1-4, with D perhaps matching TRBD1 (6 bases). Germline loops: CDR1 GTSNPN, CDR2 SVGIG (reference sequence). The V end lost 3 bases, the J end lost 8 bases, and 25 bases lay between the germline ends. There are 17 residues in the CDR3.

The chain couples TRBV18 to TRBJ2-2; 11 bases match TRBD2. Germline CDR1 reads KGHSH; CDR2 reads LQKENI. The CDR3 totals 16 residues. V lost 2 bases to trimming and J lost 4 bases; unmatched junction nucleotides: 3. The chain's CDR3 is CASSPGTSGVTGELFF. CDR3 coding DNA: TGTGCCAGCTCACCAGGGACTAGCGGAGTCACCGGGGAGCTGTTTTTT.

The chain uses TRBV10-2 and TRBJ2-1, with 8 positions matching TRBD2. With V trimmed by 9 bases and J by 7 bases, 20 bases remained unmatched. The CDR3 contains 17 residues. Germline CDR1 is WSHSY and CDR2 is SAAADI. CDR3: CASLGRGTGFGMNEQFF. The CDR3, as DNA: TGCGCCAGTCTCGGGAGGGGAACAGGGTTTGGGATGAATGAGCAGTTCTTC.

The chain joins TRBV19 to TRBJ2-1, with D maybe TRBD1 (5 bases). Trimming shortened V by 6 bases and J by 7 bases, and 13 bases separated the two germline ends. The CDR3 extends over 13 amino acids. CDR1 LNHDA and CDR2 SQIVND come from the germline V gene (reference sequence). CDR3 DNA: TGTGCCAGTAGGCAGGGTTTATGGAATGAGCAGTTCTTC. Translating it yields CASRQGLWNEQFF.

The chain recombines TRBV7-2 with TRBJ1-2, with D hard to call. Germline CDR1 SGHTA, CDR2 FQGNSA. V was cut by 2 bases and J by 0 bases, with 10 bases left in between. The CDR3 runs to 15 residues. CDR3 region: CASSLNGGANYGYTF. The DNA of the CDR3 is TGTGCCAGCAGCTTAAATGGCGGAGCTAACTATGGCTACACCTTC.

This clone was recorded a few times. The chain has TRBV29-1 and TRBJ2-2; 10 nucleotides align to TRBD2. The germline V gene encodes CDR1 SQVTM and CDR2 ANQGSEA. Trimming at V came to 4 bases and at J to 6 bases, leaving 11 bases not matched to a gene. CDR3 length: 16 amino acids. CDR3 DNA sequence: TGCAGCGTTGTTGCTAGCGGGAGATTCGCCCCCGGGGAGCTGTTTTTT. It translates to CSVVASGRFAPGELFF.

The J gene is TRBJ2-7, the V gene TRBV18; 9 bases map to TRBD1. The CDR3 extends over 14 amino acids. CDR1 and CDR2 (germline): KGHSH, LQKENI. Trimming cost V 5 bases and J 2 bases; bases outside gene matches: 4. CDR3 loop: CASSATGGAYEQYF. The CDR3 DNA is TGTGCCAGCTCAGCGACAGGGGGAGCCTACGAGCAGTACTTC.

V gene TRBV6-6 combines with J gene TRBJ1-2, with 9 bases fitting TRBD1. The CDR3 length is 15 residues. In germline, CDR1 is MNHNY, CDR2 SVGAGI (reference sequence). J gave up 2 bases and V 5 bases, and 6 bases lay outside the gene matches. CDR3 nucleotides: TGTGCCAGCAGTCCAGCCGGACAGGGGAACTATGGCTACACCTTC. It specifies CASSPAGQGNYGYTF.

This rearrangement joins TRBV30 to TRBJ1-6; 7 bases are shared with TRBD1. The CDR3 is 14 amino acids. The ends lost 1 base at V and 10 bases at J; junction bases unmatched: 7. Per the germline V gene, CDR1 is GTSNPN and CDR2 is SVGIG (reference sequence). The DNA of the CDR3 is TGTGCCTGGAGTGGTTGGACAGGTGGCTCACCCCTCCACTTT. Translating it yields CAWSGWTGGSPLHF.

The chain couples TRBV7-9 to TRBJ2-1; TRBD2 matches at 9 bases. The CDR3 covers 16 residues. CDR1 SEHNR and CDR2 FQNEAQ come from the germline V gene (reference sequence). Trimming removed 5 bases from V and 2 bases from J; junction bases left unmatched: 7. The CDR3 DNA is TGTGCCAGCAGCCATAGCGGGAGAGAAGCCTACAATGAGCAGTTCTTC. Its protein is CASSHSGREAYNEQFF.

This chain connects TRBV10-3 to TRBJ1-1; 7 bases agree with TRBD1. Germline loops: CDR1 ENHRY, CDR2 SYGVKD. This CDR3 is built from 14 residues. With 2 bases clipped from V and 11 bases from J, the junction kept 11 bases outside the gene matches. This CDR3 reads CAISEPGGKVRAFF. The DNA of the CDR3 is TGTGCCATCAGTGAGCCAGGGGGGAAGGTTCGGGCTTTCTTT.

The chain has TRBV6-6 and TRBJ1-3; TRBD1 is a possible D gene (5 bases). Germline V gene data show CDR1 as MNHNY and CDR2 as SVGAGI (reference sequence). There are 14 residues in the CDR3. Trimming pared 10 bases from V and 0 bases from J, leaving 13 bases between. CDR3 protein: CATDSDFSGNTIYF. In nucleotides, the CDR3 is TGTGCCACCGACAGTGACTTCTCTGGAAACACCATATATTTT.

The chain has TRBV7-8 and TRBJ2-1, with 9 bases aligning to TRBD2. In germline, CDR1 is SGHVS, CDR2 FQNEAQ. CDR3 length: 14 residues. J lost 6 bases, V lost 5 bases, and 5 bases had no gene match. This chain's CDR3 is CASSPRSGSNEQFF. The CDR3 DNA is TGTGCCAGCAGCCCCCGTAGCGGGAGCAATGAGCAGTTCTTC.

This rearrangement joins TRBV18 to TRBJ2-7; 7 bases line up with TRBD2. V gave up 3 bases and J gave up 1 base; unmatched junction bases: 3. Per germline, CDR1 KGHSH and CDR2 LQKENI. The length of the CDR3 is 14 residues. The CDR3: CASSPSSGSYEQYF. In nucleotides, the CDR3 is TGTGCCAGCTCACCGTCTAGCGGATCCTACGAGCAGTACTTC.

The J gene is TRBJ2-1, the V gene TRBV2, with a possible D match to TRBD2 (5 bases). Looked up from germline, CDR1 is SNHLY and CDR2 is FYNNEI. The CDR3 consists of 12 residues. Trimming took off 7 bases at V and 4 bases at J, with 8 bases between the two ends. The CDR3 DNA follows: TGTGCCAGCAAACCGGGGTACAATGAGCAGTTCTTC. The encoded protein is CASKPGYNEQFF.

The chain uses TRBV5-1 and TRBJ2-5, with D possibly TRBD2 on 6 matching bases. Trimming took 1 base from V and 5 from J, leaving 15 bases between them. The CDR3 length is 15 residues. The germline gives CDR1 SGHRS, CDR2 YFSETQ. The CDR3 loop reads CASSLTGNRGETQYF. In DNA form, the CDR3 reads TGCGCCAGCAGCTTGACGGGTAATCGGGGGGAGACCCAGTACTTC.

A word on this clone: The same CDR3 arises from other DNA sequences in this sample as well. The chain joins TRBV5-1 to TRBJ2-7; D may be TRBD1 (6 bases). Germline CDR1 reads SGHRS; CDR2 reads YFSETQ. Trimming took off 4 bases at V and 3 bases at J, with 14 bases between the two ends. CDR3 size: 14 residues. The CDR3: CASSPGTPSYEQYF. In nucleotides, the CDR3 is TGCGCCAGCAGCCCCGGGACACCGAGCTACGAGCAGTACTTC.

The chain has TRBV28 and TRBJ1-2, with 7 positions matching TRBD1. With 4 bases clipped from V and 0 bases from J, the junction kept 5 bases outside the gene matches. The CDR3 covers 15 residues. Per germline, CDR1 MDHEN and CDR2 SYDVKM. CDR3 region: CASSSTGDTNYGYTF. The CDR3 DNA follows: TGTGCCAGCAGTTCTACAGGGGATACTAACTATGGCTACACCTTC.

In regard to this clone: Other DNA sequences of this sample code for an identical CDR3. This chain uses TRBV2 with TRBJ2-2; the match to TRBD1 covers 7 bases. Germline V gene lookup returns CDR1 SNHLY and CDR2 FYNNEI. The junction had 4 bases not matched to a gene; V was cut back by 4 bases and J by 5 bases. The length of the CDR3 is 14 residues. The CDR3 region has the DNA TGTGCCAGCAGTGGGGGCAGGGGGACCGGGGAGCTGTTTTTT. Residues: CASSGGRGTGELFF.

This clone was recorded once. J is TRBJ2-7 and V is TRBV7-2; 10 bases are a match to TRBD2. The CDR3 runs 17 residues. The germline gives CDR1 SGHTA, CDR2 FQGNSA. The V segment lost 2 bases and the J segment 4 bases; nucleotides outside the gene matches: 11. The CDR3 sequence: CASSLREAGGPNYEQYF. The CDR3, as DNA: TGTGCCAGCAGCTTAAGGGAAGCGGGAGGGCCAAATTACGAGCAGTACTTC.